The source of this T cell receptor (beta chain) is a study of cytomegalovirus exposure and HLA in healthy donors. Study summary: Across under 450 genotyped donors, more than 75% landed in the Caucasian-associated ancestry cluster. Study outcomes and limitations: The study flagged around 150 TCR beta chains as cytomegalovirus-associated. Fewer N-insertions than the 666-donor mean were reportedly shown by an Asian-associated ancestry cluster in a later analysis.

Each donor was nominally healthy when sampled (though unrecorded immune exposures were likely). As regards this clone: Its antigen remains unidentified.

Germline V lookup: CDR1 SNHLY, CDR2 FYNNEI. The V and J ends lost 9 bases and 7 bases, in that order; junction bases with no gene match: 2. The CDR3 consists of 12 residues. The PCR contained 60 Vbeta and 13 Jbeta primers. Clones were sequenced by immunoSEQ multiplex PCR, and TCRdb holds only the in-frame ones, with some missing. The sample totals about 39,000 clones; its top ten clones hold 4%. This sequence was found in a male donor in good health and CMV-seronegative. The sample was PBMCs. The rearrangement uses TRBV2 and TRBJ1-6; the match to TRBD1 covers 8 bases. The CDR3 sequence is CARRTGNSPLHF. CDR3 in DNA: TGTGCCAGACGGACAGGGAATTCACCCCTCCACTTT.